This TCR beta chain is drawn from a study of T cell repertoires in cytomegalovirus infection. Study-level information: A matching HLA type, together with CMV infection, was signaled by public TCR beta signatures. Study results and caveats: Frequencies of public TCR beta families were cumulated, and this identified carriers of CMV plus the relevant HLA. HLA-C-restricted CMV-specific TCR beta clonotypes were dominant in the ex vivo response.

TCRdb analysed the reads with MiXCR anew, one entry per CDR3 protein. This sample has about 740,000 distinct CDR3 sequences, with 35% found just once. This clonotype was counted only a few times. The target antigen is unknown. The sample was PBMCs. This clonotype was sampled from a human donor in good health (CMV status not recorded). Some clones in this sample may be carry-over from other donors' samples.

The DNA of the CDR3 is TGTGCCAGCAGCTTAGCATTTGTTGATACGCAGTATTTT. Translated, it gives CASSLAFVDTQYF. The V call is TRBV7-2, the J call TRBJ2-3; D uncertain. The V end lost 0 bases, the J end lost 6 bases, and 7 bases lay between the germline ends. The CDR3 has 13 amino acids. Germline V CDR1 and CDR2: SGHTA, FQGNSA.